This T cell receptor (beta chain) was sequenced in a study of blood T cell repertoires in COVID-19. Study details: The study drew acute and convalescent COVID-19 samples from the United States, Italy and Spain. From T cells, B-cell-depleted T cells, or PBMCs came the material, which was cDNA or gDNA.

In the authors' workflow: Amplification from reference gene primers served as the basis for estimated nucleated cell counts. Using immunoSEQ multiplex PCR, the repertoire was profiled, and TCRdb retains in-frame clones only, with some absent. That table gives V, J and clone size, and the DNA gave D and trimming. This table holds 120,000 to 150,000 clones, more than 75% found once. CDR1 and CDR2 (germline): MNHEY, SVGEGT. This CDR3 spans 15 amino acids. The V gene lost 6 bases and the J gene lost 1 base, with 15 bases spanning the gap. The receptor comes from a woman between 45 and 65 years old with active or convalescent COVID-19. The chain combines TRBV6-2 or TRBV6-3 with TRBJ1-2, with a tentative D call TRBD1 (5 bases). The sequencing input was peripheral blood. The CDR3 DNA reads as TGTGCCAGCAGCTTCCGACAGCCGCATAACTATGGCTACACCTTC. Its translation: CASSFRQPHNYGYTF.